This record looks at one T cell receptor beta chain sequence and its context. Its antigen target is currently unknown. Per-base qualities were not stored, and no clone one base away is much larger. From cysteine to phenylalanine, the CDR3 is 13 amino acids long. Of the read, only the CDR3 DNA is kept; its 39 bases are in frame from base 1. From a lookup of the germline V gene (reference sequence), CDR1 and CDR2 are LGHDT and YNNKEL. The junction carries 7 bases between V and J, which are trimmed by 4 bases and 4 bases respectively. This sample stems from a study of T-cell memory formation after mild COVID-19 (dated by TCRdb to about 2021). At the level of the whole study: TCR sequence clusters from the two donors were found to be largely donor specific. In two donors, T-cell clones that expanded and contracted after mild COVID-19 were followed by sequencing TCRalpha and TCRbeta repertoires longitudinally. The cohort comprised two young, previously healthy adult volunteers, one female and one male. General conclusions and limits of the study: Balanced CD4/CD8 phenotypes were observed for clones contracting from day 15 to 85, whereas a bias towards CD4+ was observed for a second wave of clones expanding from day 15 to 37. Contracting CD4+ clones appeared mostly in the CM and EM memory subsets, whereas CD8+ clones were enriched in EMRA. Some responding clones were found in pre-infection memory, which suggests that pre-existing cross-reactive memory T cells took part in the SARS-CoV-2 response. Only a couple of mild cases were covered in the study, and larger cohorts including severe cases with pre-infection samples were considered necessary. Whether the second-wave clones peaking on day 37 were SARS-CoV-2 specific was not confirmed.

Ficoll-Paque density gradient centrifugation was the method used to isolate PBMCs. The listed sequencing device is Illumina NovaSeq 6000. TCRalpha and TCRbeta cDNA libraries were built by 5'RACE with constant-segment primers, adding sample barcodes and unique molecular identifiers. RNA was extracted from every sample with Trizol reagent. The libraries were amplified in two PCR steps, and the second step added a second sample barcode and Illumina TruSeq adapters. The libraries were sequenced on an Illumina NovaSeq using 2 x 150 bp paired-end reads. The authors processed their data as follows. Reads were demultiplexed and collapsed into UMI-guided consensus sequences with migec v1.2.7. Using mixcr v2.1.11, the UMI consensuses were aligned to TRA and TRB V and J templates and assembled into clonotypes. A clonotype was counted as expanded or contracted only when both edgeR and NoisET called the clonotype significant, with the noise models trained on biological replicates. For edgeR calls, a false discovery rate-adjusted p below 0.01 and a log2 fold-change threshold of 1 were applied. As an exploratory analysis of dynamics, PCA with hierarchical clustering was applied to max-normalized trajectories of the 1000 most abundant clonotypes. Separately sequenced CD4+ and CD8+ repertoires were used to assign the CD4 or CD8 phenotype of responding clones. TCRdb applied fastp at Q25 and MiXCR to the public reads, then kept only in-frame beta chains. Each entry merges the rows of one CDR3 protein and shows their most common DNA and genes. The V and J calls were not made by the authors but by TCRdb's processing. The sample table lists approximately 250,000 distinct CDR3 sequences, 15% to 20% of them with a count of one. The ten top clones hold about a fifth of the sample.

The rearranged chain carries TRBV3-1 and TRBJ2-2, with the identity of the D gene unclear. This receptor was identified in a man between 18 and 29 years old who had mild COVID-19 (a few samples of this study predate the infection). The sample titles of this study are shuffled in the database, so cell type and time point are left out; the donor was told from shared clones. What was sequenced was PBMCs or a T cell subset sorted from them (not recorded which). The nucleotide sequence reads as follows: TGTGCCAGCAGCCGCCGGGCCACCGGGGAGCTGTTTTTT. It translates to CASSRRATGELFF.